The 22 T cell receptor beta chains given below trace back to one sample, sequenced in a study of T cell clonotyping in hematopoietic cell transplantation. The method was immunoSEQ multiplex PCR; TCRdb's version includes in-frame clones alone and lacks a portion of them. In the table there are thousands of clones, over 90% of which are singletons. The specimen comprised peripheral blood mononuclear cells, sampled 100 days after allogeneic stem cell transplant. The receptors were gathered from a female patient aged 45 to 65 who had an allogeneic stem cell transplant from an unrelated donor, so T cells may come from the graft donor. Some clones in this sample may be carry-over from other donors' samples.

In DNA, the CDR3 is TGTGCCAGTAGAAGGCTCGGGGGGGGGACTAGCAATCAGCCCCAGCATTTT. It encodes CASRRLGGGTSNQPQHF. V is TRBV19 and J is TRBJ1-5, with D possibly TRBD1 on 5 matching bases. The CDR3 extends over 17 amino acids. Germline V gene sequence: CDR1 LNHDA, CDR2 SQIVND (reference sequence). V dropped 6 bases and J dropped 0 bases, with 18 bases sitting between them.

This clone was detected once. V usage is TRBV2 and J usage is TRBJ2-2; TRBD2 aligns across 10 bases. The CDR3 sequence is 17 residues long. The V segment lost 2 bases and the J segment 5 bases; nucleotides outside the gene matches: 8. Germline V gives CDR1 SNHLY, CDR2 FYNNEI. CDR3: CASSESRALAGTGELFF. In DNA form, the CDR3 reads TGTGCCAGCAGTGAAAGCAGGGCACTAGCGGGGACCGGGGAGCTGTTTTTT.

This clone occurred once. The genes are TRBV9 and TRBJ2-2; TRBD1 matches at 8 bases. This CDR3 is 15 amino acids long. Germline lookup yields CDR1 SGDLS and CDR2 YYNGEE. V shed 0 bases and J 4 bases; nucleotides not matched to a gene: 2. The CDR3 reads CASSVAGQGTGELFF. Here the CDR3 DNA reads TGTGCCAGCAGCGTAGCAGGACAGGGCACCGGGGAGCTGTTTTTT.

J is TRBJ2-5 and V is TRBV5-6, with D perhaps given as TRBD1 or TRBD2 (5 bases each). Trimming shortened V by 3 bases and J by 4 bases, and 10 bases separated the two germline ends. Germline V lookup: CDR1 SGHDT, CDR2 YYEEEE. The CDR3 loop spans 13 amino acids. CDR3 residues: CASSWGRGETQYF. In DNA, the CDR3 is TGTGCCAGCAGCTGGGGACGAGGAGAGACCCAGTACTTC.

The chain combines TRBV4-1 with TRBJ2-2; 8 bases agree with TRBD1. The CDR3 extends over 15 amino acids. Germline V gives CDR1 MGHRA, CDR2 YSYEKL. V shed 4 bases, J shed 4 bases, and the junction held 5 bases outside the gene matches. DNA of the CDR3: TGCGCCAGCAGCCGAGGACAGGGAGCCACCGGGGAGCTGTTTTTT. Protein: CASSRGQGATGELFF.

The chain is built from TRBV7-9 and TRBJ1-4; TRBD1 matches at 7 bases. Germline lookup yields CDR1 SEHNR and CDR2 FQNEAQ (reference sequence). The V segment lost 7 bases and the J segment 5 bases; nucleotides outside the gene matches: 4. CDR3 length: 13 residues. The CDR3 DNA reads TGTGCCAGCAACCAGGACAGGAATGAAAAACTGTTTTTT. Translating gives CASNQDRNEKLFF.

The rearrangement links TRBV2 to TRBJ1-1; D not resolved. In germline, CDR1 is SNHLY, CDR2 FYNNEI. The V end was cut by 6 bases, the J end by 4 bases, with 12 bases between. The CDR3 consists of 13 residues. This CDR3 reads CASRGDWSTEAFF. The CDR3 nucleotides read TGTGCCAGCAGGGGTGACTGGAGCACTGAAGCTTTCTTT.

The rearrangement uses TRBV11-3 and TRBJ2-5, with 9 bases matching TRBD2. The CDR3 extends over 18 amino acids. CDR1 is SGHNT, CDR2 YENEEA, per germline. V dropped 5 bases and J dropped 2; count of bases not matched to a gene: 15. CDR3: CASSPGASGVLGQETQYF. The CDR3 region has the DNA TGTGCCAGCAGCCCCGGGGCTAGCGGGGTCCTGGGACAAGAGACCCAGTACTTC.

The rearrangement links TRBV30 to TRBJ2-3; 11 bases line up with TRBD2. V dropped 3 bases and J dropped 4; count of bases not matched to a gene: 0. CDR1 GTSNPN and CDR2 SVGIG come from the germline V gene (reference sequence). The CDR3 spans 13 residues. The CDR3 spells CAWRLAGADTQYF. DNA for the CDR3: TGTGCCTGGAGACTAGCGGGGGCAGATACGCAGTATTTT.

The V and J genes are TRBV4-1 and TRBJ1-1; 7 nucleotides align to TRBD1. Germline V lookup: CDR1 MGHRA, CDR2 YSYEKL. This CDR3 has 17 amino acids. V lost 3 bases, J lost 6 bases, and 16 bases stayed unmatched. CDR3 sequence (DNA): TGCGCCAGCAGCCATGCCTATCCCCAGGCAGGGGGTCCTGAAGCTTTCTTT. Translating it yields CASSHAYPQAGGPEAFF.

This clone has more than one count but fewer than ten. The CDR3 reads CASSLGVRAVNTEAFF. DNA of the CDR3: TGCGCCAGCAGCTTGGGGGTCAGGGCCGTGAACACTGAAGCTTTCTTT. The V and J genes are TRBV5-1 and TRBJ1-1; D may be TRBD1 (5 bases). In germline, CDR1 is SGHRS, CDR2 YFSETQ. Between the trimmed V and J ends, which lost 0 bases and 0 bases, there was a span of 12 bases. This CDR3 spans 16 amino acids.

V is TRBV7-6 and J is TRBJ2-1; D tentatively fits TRBD1 or TRBD2 (5 bases each). CDR1 is SGHVS and CDR2 is FNYEAQ in the germline V gene. V shed 5 bases and J shed 12 bases, with 14 bases lying between them. CDR3 length: 12 amino acids. The CDR3 reads CASSPGASRQFF. In nucleotides, the CDR3 is TGTGCCAGCAGCCCCGGGGCTTCTCGGCAGTTCTTC. Full variable domain (missing parts from reference TRBV7-6 and TRBJ2-1): GAGVSQSPRYKVTKRGQDVALRCDPISGHVSLYWYRQALGQGPEFLTYFNYEAQQDKSGLPNDRFSAERPEGSISTLTIQRTEQRDSAMYRCASSPGASRQFFGPGTRLTVL.

A word on this clone: Other DNA sequences in the sample encode the same CDR3. V usage is TRBV10-1 and J usage is TRBJ2-7; 9 nucleotides agree with TRBD1. The trim removed 0 bases at V and 5 bases at J, leaving 2 bases unmatched. Germline lookup yields CDR1 WNHNN and CDR2 SYGVQD (reference sequence). The CDR3 has 14 residues. The CDR3 region has the DNA TGCGCCAGCAGTGAGTCGGGACAGGGTGACGAGCAGTACTTC. This translates into CASSESGQGDEQYF.

This clone is a singleton in its sample. This chain links TRBV19 with TRBJ2-3; 7 nucleotides line up with TRBD2. Germline V gene data show CDR1 as LNHDA and CDR2 as SQIVND (reference sequence). The CDR3 runs to 14 residues. Trimming at V came to 10 bases and at J to 0 bases, leaving 7 bases not matched to a gene. The CDR3 nucleotides read TGTGCCACCCGGGCTAGCGGTAGCACAGATACGCAGTATTTT. Translation: CATRASGSTDTQYF.

The genes are TRBV11-1 and TRBJ1-3, with a tentative D call TRBD1 (5 bases). Germline-derived CDR1 and CDR2 are SGHAT and FQDESV (reference sequence). The length of the CDR3 is 15 residues. The germline V and J ends were trimmed by 5 bases and 2 bases, with 13 bases remaining between them. CDR3 sequence reads: CASSRRVGAGNTIYF. As DNA, the CDR3 is TGTGCCAGCAGCCGCAGGGTTGGAGCTGGAAACACCATATATTTT.

This clone came up a few times. This rearrangement joins TRBV4-1 to TRBJ2-7; TRBD1 matches at 8 bases. This CDR3 region has 15 residues. Germline V CDR1 and CDR2: MGHRA, YSYEKL. The V and J ends lost 3 bases and 2 bases, in that order; junction bases with no gene match: 6. CDR3 nucleotide sequence: TGCGCCAGCAGCCATCAGACAGGGGCTCCCTACGAGCAGTACTTC. This sequence encodes CASSHQTGAPYEQYF.

The chain links TRBV5-1 to TRBJ2-7; TRBD2 might be the D (6 bases). Germline lookup yields CDR1 SGHRS and CDR2 YFSETQ. V was clipped by 0 bases and J by 0 bases, with 10 bases between them. The CDR3 runs 15 residues. The CDR3 nucleotides read TGCGCCAGCAGCTTGGGGGAGGTTAGCTCCTACGAGCAGTACTTC. Translated, it gives CASSLGEVSSYEQYF. The full variable domain, its missing parts supplied by reference TRBV5-1 and TRBJ2-7, is KAGVTQTPRYLIKTRGQQVTLSCSPISGHRSVSWYQQTPGQGLQFLFEYFSETQRNKGNFPGRFSGRQFSNSRSEMNVSTLELGDSALYLCASSLGEVSSYEQYFGPGTRLTVT.

This chain's CDR3 is CASSLGGGPPGNTIYF. Written as DNA, the CDR3 is TGTGCCAGCAGCTTGGGAGGGGGCCCCCCTGGAAACACCATATATTTT. The chain employs TRBV7-6 and TRBJ1-3; 7 bases agree with TRBD1. Looked up from germline, CDR1 is SGHVS and CDR2 is FNYEAQ. The V segment lost 3 bases and the J segment 2 bases; nucleotides outside the gene matches: 7. The length of the CDR3 is 16 residues.

The chain uses TRBV11-2 and TRBJ1-2; D may be TRBD1 (5 bases). Germline CDR1 is SGHAT and CDR2 is FQNNGV. The CDR3 runs 14 residues. V was shortened by 6 bases and J by 0 bases, with 11 bases between the two germline ends. The CDR3 nucleotides read TGTGCCAGCAGGACCTCGGGGGCTAACTATGGCTACACCTTC. This translates into CASRTSGANYGYTF.

The V gene is TRBV6-5, the J gene TRBJ1-6; D gene uncertain. The germline V gene has CDR1 MNHEY and CDR2 SVGAGI. This CDR3 is built from 15 residues. V lost 2 bases and J 4 bases, leaving 9 bases between the germline ends. CDR3 nucleotides: TGTGCCAGCAGTTACCTCCCACCATATAATTCACCCCTCCACTTT. Its translation: CASSYLPPYNSPLHF.

This clone occurred once. V and J are TRBV5-1 and TRBJ2-2; maybe TRBD2 (6 bases). This CDR3 is 16 amino acids long. The V end was cut by 0 bases, the J end by 6 bases, with 15 bases between. Germline CDR1 SGHRS, CDR2 YFSETQ. The DNA for the CDR3 is TGCGCCAGCAGCTTGGTTCCGGGGGTAGCATCCGGGGAGCTGTTTTTT. This gives the protein CASSLVPGVASGELFF.

The gene calls are TRBV5-1 and TRBJ1-6; no firm D call. The CDR3 runs 12 residues. V was cut by 0 bases and J by 10 bases, with 5 bases left in between. From germline, CDR1 is SGHRS and CDR2 YFSETQ. CDR3 region: CASSLERSPLHF. DNA for the CDR3: TGCGCCAGCAGCTTGGAGAGATCACCCCTCCACTTT.